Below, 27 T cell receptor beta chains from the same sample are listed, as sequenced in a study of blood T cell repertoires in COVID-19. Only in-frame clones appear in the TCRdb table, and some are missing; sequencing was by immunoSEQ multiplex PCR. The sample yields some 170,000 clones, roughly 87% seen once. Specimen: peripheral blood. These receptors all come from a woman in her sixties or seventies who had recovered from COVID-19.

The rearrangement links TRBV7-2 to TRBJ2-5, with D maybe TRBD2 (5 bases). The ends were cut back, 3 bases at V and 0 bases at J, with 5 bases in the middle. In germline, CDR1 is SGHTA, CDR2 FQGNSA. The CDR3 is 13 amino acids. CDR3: CASSLDYQETQYF. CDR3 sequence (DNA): TGTGCCAGCAGCTTGGACTACCAAGAGACCCAGTACTTC.

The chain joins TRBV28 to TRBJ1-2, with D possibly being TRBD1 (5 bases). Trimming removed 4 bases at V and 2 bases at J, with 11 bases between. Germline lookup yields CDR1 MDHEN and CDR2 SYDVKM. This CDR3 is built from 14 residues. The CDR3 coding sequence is TGTGCCAGCAGTTCTAGGACAATCAACTATGGCTACACCTTC. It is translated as CASSSRTINYGYTF.

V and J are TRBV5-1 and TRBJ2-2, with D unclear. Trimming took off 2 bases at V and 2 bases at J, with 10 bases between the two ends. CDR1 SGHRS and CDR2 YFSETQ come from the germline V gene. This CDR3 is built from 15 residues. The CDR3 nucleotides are TGCGCCAGCAGCTTAGAACCGACTAACACCGGGGAGCTGTTTTTT. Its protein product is CASSLEPTNTGELFF.

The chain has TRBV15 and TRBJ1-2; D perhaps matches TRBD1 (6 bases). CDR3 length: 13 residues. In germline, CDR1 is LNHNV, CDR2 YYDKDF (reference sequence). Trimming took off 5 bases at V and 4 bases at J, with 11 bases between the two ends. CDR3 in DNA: TGTGCCACCAGCGGACAGATTTCCTATGGCTACACCTTC. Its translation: CATSGQISYGYTF.

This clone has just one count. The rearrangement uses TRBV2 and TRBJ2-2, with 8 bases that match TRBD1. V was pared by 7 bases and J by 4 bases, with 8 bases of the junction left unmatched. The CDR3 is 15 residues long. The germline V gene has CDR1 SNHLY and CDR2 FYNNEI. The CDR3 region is CASIPGQAGTGELFF. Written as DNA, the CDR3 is TGTGCCAGCATCCCGGGACAGGCCGGCACCGGGGAGCTGTTTTTT.

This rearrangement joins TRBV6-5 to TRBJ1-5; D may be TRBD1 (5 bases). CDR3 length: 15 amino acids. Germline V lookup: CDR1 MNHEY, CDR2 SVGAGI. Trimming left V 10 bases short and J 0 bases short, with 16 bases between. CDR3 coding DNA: TGTGCCACCTCACAGGTAGCTAATAGCAATCAGCCCCAGCATTTT. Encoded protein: CATSQVANSNQPQHF.

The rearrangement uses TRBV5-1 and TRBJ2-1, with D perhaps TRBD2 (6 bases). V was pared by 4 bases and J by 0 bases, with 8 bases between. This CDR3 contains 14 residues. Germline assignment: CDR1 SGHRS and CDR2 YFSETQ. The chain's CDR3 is CASSPGDSYNEQFF. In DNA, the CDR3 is TGCGCCAGCAGCCCGGGGGACTCCTACAATGAGCAGTTCTTC.

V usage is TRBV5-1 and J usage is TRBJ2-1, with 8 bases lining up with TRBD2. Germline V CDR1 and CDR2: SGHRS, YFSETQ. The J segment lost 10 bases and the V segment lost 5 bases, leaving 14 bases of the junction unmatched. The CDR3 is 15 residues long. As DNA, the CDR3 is TGCGCCAGCAGAACCGGGACTAGACCTCTGGGAGAGCAGTTCTTC. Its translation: CASRTGTRPLGEQFF.

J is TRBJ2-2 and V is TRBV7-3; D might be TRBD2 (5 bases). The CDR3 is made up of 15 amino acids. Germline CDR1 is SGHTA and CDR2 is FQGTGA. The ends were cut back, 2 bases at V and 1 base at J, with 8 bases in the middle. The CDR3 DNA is TGTGCCAGCAGCTTAGGGAGTTTGAACACCGGGGAGCTGTTTTTT. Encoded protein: CASSLGSLNTGELFF.

CDR3: CASSPPRGAPGYTF. The CDR3 DNA sequence: TGTGCCAGCAGTCCCCCTCGGGGGGCGCCAGGCTACACCTTC. V is TRBV6-5 and J is TRBJ1-2; D is perhaps TRBD1 (6 bases). The V end lost 5 bases, the J end lost 8 bases, and 18 bases lay between the germline ends. The CDR3 contains 14 residues. The germline V gene encodes CDR1 MNHEY and CDR2 SVGAGI.

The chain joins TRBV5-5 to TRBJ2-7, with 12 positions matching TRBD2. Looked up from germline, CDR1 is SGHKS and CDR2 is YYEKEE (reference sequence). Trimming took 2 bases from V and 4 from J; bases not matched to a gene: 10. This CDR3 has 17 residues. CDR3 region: CASSLRLAGDPRYEQYF. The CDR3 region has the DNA TGTGCCAGCAGCTTAAGACTAGCGGGGGACCCACGGTACGAGCAGTACTTC.

The CDR3 DNA is TGTGCCAGCAGCTCGGACAGGGTGGGCGCTGAAGCTTTCTTT. Its protein product is CASSSDRVGAEAFF. V gene TRBV11-2 combines with J gene TRBJ1-1, with 8 positions matching TRBD1. Per germline, CDR1 SGHAT and CDR2 FQNNGV. The V segment lost 4 bases and the J segment 6 bases; nucleotides outside the gene matches: 7. The CDR3 has 14 amino acids.

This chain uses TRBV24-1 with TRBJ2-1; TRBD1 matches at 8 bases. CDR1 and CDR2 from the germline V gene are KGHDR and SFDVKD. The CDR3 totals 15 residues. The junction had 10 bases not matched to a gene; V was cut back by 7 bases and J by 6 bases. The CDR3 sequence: CATRGAGGNGNEQFF. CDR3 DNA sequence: TGTGCCACCAGGGGGGCAGGGGGCAATGGCAATGAGCAGTTCTTC.

The CDR3 DNA reads as TGTGCCAGCCACCCGGACAGTCCATATTCACCCCTCCACTTT. Encoded protein: CASHPDSPYSPLHF. The rearrangement links TRBV28 to TRBJ1-6, with a possible D match to TRBD1 (6 bases). The CDR3 has 14 amino acids. CDR1 is MDHEN and CDR2 is SYDVKM in the germline V gene. V lost 8 bases and J 8 bases, leaving 16 bases between the germline ends.

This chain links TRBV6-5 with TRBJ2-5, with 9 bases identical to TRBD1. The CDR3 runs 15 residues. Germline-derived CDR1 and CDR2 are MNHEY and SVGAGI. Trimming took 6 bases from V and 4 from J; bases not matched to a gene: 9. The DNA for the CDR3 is TGTGCCAGCAGAGCTCGGGACAGGGTCGGAGAGACCCAGTACTTC. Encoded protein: CASRARDRVGETQYF.

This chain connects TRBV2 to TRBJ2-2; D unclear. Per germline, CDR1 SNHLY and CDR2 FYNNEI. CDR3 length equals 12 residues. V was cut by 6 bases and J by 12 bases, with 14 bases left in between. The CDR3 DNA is TGTGCCAGCAGCGCAGCGACCCTCCAGCTGTTTTTT. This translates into CASSAATLQLFF.

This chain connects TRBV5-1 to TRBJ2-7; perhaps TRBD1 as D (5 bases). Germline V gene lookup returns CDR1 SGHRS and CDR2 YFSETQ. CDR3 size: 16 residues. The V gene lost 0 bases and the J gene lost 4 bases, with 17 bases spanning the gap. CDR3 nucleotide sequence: TGCGCCAGCAGCTTGGCCGTTACAGCTGGGGCATACGAGCAGTACTTC. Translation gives CASSLAVTAGAYEQYF.

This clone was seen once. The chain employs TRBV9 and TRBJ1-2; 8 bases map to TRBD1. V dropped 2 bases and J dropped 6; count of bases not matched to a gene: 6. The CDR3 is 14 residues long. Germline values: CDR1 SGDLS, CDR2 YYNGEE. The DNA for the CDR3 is TGTGCCAGCAGCGTTGAGGACAGGGCGGATGGCTACACCTTC. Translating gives CASSVEDRADGYTF.

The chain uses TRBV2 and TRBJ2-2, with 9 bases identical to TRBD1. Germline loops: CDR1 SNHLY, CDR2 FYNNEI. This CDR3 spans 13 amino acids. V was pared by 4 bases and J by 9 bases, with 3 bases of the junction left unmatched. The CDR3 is CASSVDRGRELFF. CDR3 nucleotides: TGTGCCAGCAGTGTGGACAGGGGAAGGGAGCTGTTTTTT.

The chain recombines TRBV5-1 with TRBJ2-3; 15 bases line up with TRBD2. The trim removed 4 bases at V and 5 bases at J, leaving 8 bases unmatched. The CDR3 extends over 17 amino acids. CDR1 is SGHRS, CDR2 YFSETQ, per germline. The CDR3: CASSTSGLAGGLDTQYF. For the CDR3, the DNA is TGCGCCAGCAGCACGTCCGGACTAGCGGGGGGGCTAGATACGCAGTATTTT.

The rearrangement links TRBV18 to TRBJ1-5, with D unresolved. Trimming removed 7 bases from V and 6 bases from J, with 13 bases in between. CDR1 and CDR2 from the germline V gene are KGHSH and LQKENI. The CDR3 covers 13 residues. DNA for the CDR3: TGTGCCAGCTGGGAGGGCGTGGGTCAGCCCCAGCATTTT. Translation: CASWEGVGQPQHF.

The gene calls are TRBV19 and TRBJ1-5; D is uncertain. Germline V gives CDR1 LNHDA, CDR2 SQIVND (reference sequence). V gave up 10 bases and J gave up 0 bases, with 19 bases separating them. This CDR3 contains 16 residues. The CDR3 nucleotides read TGTGCCACCGAGGGTCGCTGGGTTTATAGCAATCAGCCCCAGCATTTT. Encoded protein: CATEGRWVYSNQPQHF. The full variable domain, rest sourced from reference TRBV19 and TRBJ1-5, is DGGITQSPKYLFRKEGQNVTLSCEQNLNHDAMYWYRQDPGQGLRLIYYSQIVNDFQKGDIAEGYSVSREKKESFPLTVTSAQKNPTAFYLCATEGRWVYSNQPQHFGDGTRLSIL.

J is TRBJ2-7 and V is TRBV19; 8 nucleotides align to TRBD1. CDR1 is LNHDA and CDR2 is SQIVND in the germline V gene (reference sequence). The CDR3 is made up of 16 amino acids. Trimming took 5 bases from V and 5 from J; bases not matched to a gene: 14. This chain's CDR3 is CASSDPLDREPHEQYF. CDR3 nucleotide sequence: TGTGCCAGTAGTGACCCGTTGGACAGGGAACCCCACGAGCAGTACTTC.

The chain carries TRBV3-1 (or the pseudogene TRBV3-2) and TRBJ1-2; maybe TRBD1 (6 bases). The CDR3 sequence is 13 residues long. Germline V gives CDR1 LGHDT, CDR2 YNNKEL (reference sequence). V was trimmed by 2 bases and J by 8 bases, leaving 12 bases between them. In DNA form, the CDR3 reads TGTGCCAGCAGCCAACAGGGGCTTGTGGGCTACACCTTC. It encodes CASSQQGLVGYTF.

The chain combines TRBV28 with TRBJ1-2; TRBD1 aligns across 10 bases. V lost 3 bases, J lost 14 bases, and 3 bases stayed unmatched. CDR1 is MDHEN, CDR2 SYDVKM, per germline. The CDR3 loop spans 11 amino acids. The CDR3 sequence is CASSFTGQGTF. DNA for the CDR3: TGTGCCAGCAGTTTTACGGGACAGGGGACCTTC.

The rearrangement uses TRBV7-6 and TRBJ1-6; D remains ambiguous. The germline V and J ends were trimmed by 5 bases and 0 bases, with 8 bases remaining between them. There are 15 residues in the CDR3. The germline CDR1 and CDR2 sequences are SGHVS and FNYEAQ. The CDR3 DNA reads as TGTGCCAGCAGCAAACAGAGCTCCTATAATTCACCCCTCCACTTT. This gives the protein CASSKQSSYNSPLHF.

The CDR3 here is CASSYSQNQPQHF. CDR3 nucleotides: TGTGCCAGCAGTTACTCTCAAAATCAGCCCCAGCATTTT. The V and J genes are TRBV6-5 and TRBJ1-5; no reliable D call. V lost 0 bases and J 4 bases, leaving 4 bases between the germline ends. The CDR3 loop spans 13 amino acids. Germline V CDR1 and CDR2: MNHEY, SVGAGI.